Listed here are 4 T cell receptor beta chains from one sample, sequenced in a study of blood T cells in healthy people across ages. PCR was performed a second time for 7 to 11 cycles using a sample-barcoded 5' primer and a J-beta primer mix. TCRdb reprocessed the 5' RACE reads via MiXCR and lists one record per CDR3 protein. The sample comprises more than 900,000 distinct CDR3 sequences, about 25% of which are singletons, and about 0.8% rests with the top ten. These sequences were also reported in another study, on T cells of mothers and their children.

Sequencing was performed on blood. The receptors were sampled from a girl aged 2 to 9 in good health.

For this clonotype: The CDR3 ends on some other residue instead of the conserved phenylalanine or tryptophan, so this is likely a read error. The DNA is left out, because the CDR3 cannot be placed on it with certainty; the CDR3 is given as TCRdb lists it. V usage is TRBV6-1 and J usage is TRBJ2-5; the table's D call of TRBD1 was not tested on the DNA. The CDR3 is 12 amino acids in total, end residues counted. Germline loops: CDR1 MNHNS, CDR2 SASEGT. The CDR3 protein is CASTLTRDTITL.

This chain uses TRBV12-3 or TRBV12-4 with TRBJ2-3; TRBD2 is a possible D gene (5 bases). The CDR3 covers 14 residues. V was shortened by 6 bases and J by 7 bases, with 17 bases between the two germline ends. The DNA for the CDR3 is TGTGCCAGCAGGCAGGAGACCAGCGGAAATACGCAGTATTTT. Translating gives CASRQETSGNTQYF.

The chain recombines TRBV12-3 or TRBV12-4 with TRBJ1-1; TRBD1 matches at 7 bases. This CDR3 has 14 residues. Losses at the gene ends were 4 bases for V and 7 bases for J; bases not matched to a gene: 9. The CDR3: CASSSKGAQDEAFF. In DNA form, the CDR3 reads TGTGCCAGCAGTTCCAAGGGGGCGCAGGATGAAGCTTTCTTT.

This clonotype occurred a few times. A read error may account for a junction end that differs from germline. V is TRBV9 and J is TRBJ2-5; 8 nucleotides agree with TRBD2. Germline values: CDR1 SGDLS, CDR2 YYNGEE. The CDR3 totals 15 residues. CDR3 bases: TGTGCCAGCAGCGTAGTTGGACGGGAGGGAAACGAGCAGCACTTC. Amino acid sequence: CASSVVGREGNEQHF.